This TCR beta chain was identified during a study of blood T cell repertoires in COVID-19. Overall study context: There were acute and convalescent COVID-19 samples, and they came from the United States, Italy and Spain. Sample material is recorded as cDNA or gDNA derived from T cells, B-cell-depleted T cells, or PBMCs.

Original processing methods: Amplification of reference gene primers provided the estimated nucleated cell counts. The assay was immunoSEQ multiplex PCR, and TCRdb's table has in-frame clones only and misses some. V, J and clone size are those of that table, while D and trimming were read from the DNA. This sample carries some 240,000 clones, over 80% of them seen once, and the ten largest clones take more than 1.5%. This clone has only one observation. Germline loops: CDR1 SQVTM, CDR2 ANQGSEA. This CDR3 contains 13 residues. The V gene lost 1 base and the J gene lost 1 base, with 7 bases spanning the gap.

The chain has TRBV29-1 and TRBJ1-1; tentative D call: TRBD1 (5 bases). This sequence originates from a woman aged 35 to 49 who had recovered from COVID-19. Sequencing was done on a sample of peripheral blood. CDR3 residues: CSVEGGRNTEAFF. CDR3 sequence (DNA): TGCAGCGTTGAAGGGGGCAGGAACACTGAAGCTTTCTTT.